These 29 T cell receptor beta chains were all obtained from the same sample, sequenced in a study of T-cell memory formation after mild COVID-19. TCRdb reprocessed the 5' RACE reads via MiXCR and lists one record per CDR3 protein. The sample holds over 250,000 distinct CDR3 sequences, approximately 16% seen once. Sequenced material: PBMCs or a T cell subset sorted from them (not recorded which). The receptors were sampled from a man aged 18 to 29 who had mild COVID-19 (a few samples of this study predate the infection). Cell type and time point are not known.

The chain couples TRBV4-3 to TRBJ1-6; no clear D. Looked up from germline, CDR1 is LGHNA and CDR2 is YSLEER. The CDR3 consists of 16 residues. Trimming removed 0 bases from V and 9 bases from J, with 15 bases in between. CDR3 coding DNA: TGCGCCAGCAGCCAAGATCCGGGGATACAAGGTTCACCCCTCCACTTT. This sequence encodes CASSQDPGIQGSPLHF.

The table lists this clonotype with a few counts. The chain links TRBV12-3 or TRBV12-4 to TRBJ2-4; no clear D. The CDR3 is made up of 13 amino acids. Trimming removed 9 bases from V and 1 base from J, with 10 bases in between. The CDR3 spells CASSPPAKNIQYF. The CDR3 bases are TGTGCCAGTTCCCCCCCGGCCAAAAACATTCAGTACTTC.

This clonotype was picked up a small number of times. The CDR3 loop is CASSFPGRGFNSPLHF. The CDR3 bases are TGTGCCAGCAGCTTTCCCGGCAGGGGGTTCAATTCACCCCTCCACTTT. The chain recombines TRBV7-2 with TRBJ1-6; 7 bases align to TRBD1. Unmatched junction bases numbered 9, after V lost 3 bases and J lost 7 bases. The germline CDR1 and CDR2 sequences are SGHTA and FQGNSA. The CDR3 is 16 residues long.

This clonotype occurred many times. As DNA, the CDR3 is TGTGCCAGCAGCTACCAGACAGGGAGTTATTCACCCCTCCACTTT. It yields the protein CASSYQTGSYSPLHF. The J gene is TRBJ1-6, the V gene TRBV7-2; TRBD1 aligns across 7 bases. CDR3 length: 15 amino acids. CDR1 SGHTA and CDR2 FQGNSA come from the germline V gene. With V trimmed by 4 bases and J by 8 bases, 8 bases remained unmatched.

The V and J genes are TRBV7-8 and TRBJ2-1, with 15 nucleotides matching TRBD2. Germline V gives CDR1 SGHVS, CDR2 FQNEAQ. J lost 6 bases, V lost 1 base, and 7 bases had no gene match. The CDR3 length is 18 residues. CDR3: CASSLGAPGLAGGNEQFF. The CDR3 DNA reads TGTGCCAGCAGCTTAGGGGCTCCGGGACTAGCGGGGGGCAATGAGCAGTTCTTC.

The chain has TRBV6-5 and TRBJ1-3; D is undetermined. Germline V gene data show CDR1 as MNHEY and CDR2 as SVGAGI. The germline V and J ends were trimmed by 6 bases and 2 bases, with 14 bases remaining between them. The CDR3 sequence is 15 residues long. CDR3 sequence: CASSSGTGAGNTIYF. The DNA of the CDR3 is TGTGCCAGCAGCTCAGGAACCGGAGCTGGAAACACCATATATTTT.

This clonotype was counted many times. V and J are TRBV5-1 and TRBJ1-1; no clear D. The CDR3 is made up of 13 amino acids. Trimming pared 3 bases from V and 0 bases from J, leaving 6 bases between. CDR1 and CDR2 from the germline V gene are SGHRS and YFSETQ. The CDR3 protein is CASSWDLNTEAFF. DNA for the CDR3: TGCGCCAGCAGCTGGGATTTGAACACTGAAGCTTTCTTT.

This clonotype was recorded at least ten times. This rearrangement joins TRBV20-1 to TRBJ2-6; D possibly matches TRBD1 or TRBD2 (5 bases each). Trimming left V 5 bases short and J 0 bases short, with 8 bases between. This CDR3 has 14 amino acids. CDR1 is DFQATT and CDR2 is SNEGSKA in the germline V gene (reference sequence). Here the CDR3 reads CSAAGSSGANVLTF. As DNA, the CDR3 is TGCAGTGCTGCAGGGAGCTCTGGGGCCAACGTCCTGACTTTC.

This clonotype has more than one count but fewer than ten. The rearrangement links TRBV7-6 to TRBJ2-7; TRBD1 might be the D (6 bases). V lost 5 bases and J 1 base, leaving 15 bases between the germline ends. This CDR3 spans 15 amino acids. Germline CDR1 SGHVS, CDR2 FNYEAQ. CDR3 residues: CASSPLTDRSYEQYF. The CDR3 DNA reads as TGTGCCAGCAGCCCACTGACGGACAGATCCTACGAGCAGTACTTC.

CDR3 nucleotides: TGTGCCAGTGCCTTCCCCGGGACAGGATATTCCAAAAACATTCAGTACTTC. Translating it yields CASAFPGTGYSKNIQYF. The chain combines TRBV19 with TRBJ2-4, with 8 bases that match TRBD1. There are 17 residues in the CDR3. The J segment lost 2 bases and the V segment lost 8 bases, leaving 14 bases of the junction unmatched. Per germline, CDR1 LNHDA and CDR2 SQIVND (reference sequence).

In its sample, this clonotype was seen a few times. This could be a read error, since a much larger clone is one nucleotide away. The chain recombines TRBV27 with TRBJ1-6; no definite D call. The CDR3 sequence is 15 residues long. CDR1 is MNHEY and CDR2 is SMNVEV in the germline V gene (reference sequence). The CDR3, as DNA: TGTGTCAGCAGTTTATCGAACGGAGATAATTCACCCCTCCACTTT. Residues: CVSSLSNGDNSPLHF.

The chain employs TRBV5-4 and TRBJ2-4; perhaps TRBD2 as D (5 bases). The CDR3 has 12 residues. Germline-derived CDR1 and CDR2 are SGHNT and YYREEE (reference sequence). The V gene lost 4 bases and the J gene lost 9 bases, with 11 bases spanning the gap. DNA of the CDR3: TGTGCCAGCAGCCCCGGTGAGGGCATTCAGTACTTC. Its protein product is CASSPGEGIQYF.

The rearrangement uses TRBV10-3 and TRBJ1-2, with D perhaps matching TRBD1 (6 bases). The length of the CDR3 is 15 residues. V lost 10 bases and J 0 bases, leaving 18 bases between the germline ends. CDR1 ENHRY and CDR2 SYGVKD come from the germline V gene. CDR3 sequence: CATQTQGRANYGYTF. In DNA form, the CDR3 reads TGTGCCACCCAGACGCAGGGGAGAGCTAACTATGGCTACACCTTC.

The chain joins TRBV10-1 to TRBJ2-2; a weak D match, TRBD1 (5 bases). The CDR3 is 15 residues long. The germline CDR1 and CDR2 sequences are WNHNN and SYGVQD (reference sequence). V lost 2 bases, J lost 3 bases, and 10 bases lay in between. The CDR3 region is CASSERGRDTGELFF. The CDR3 nucleotides read TGCGCCAGCAGTGAGAGGGGCAGGGACACCGGGGAGCTGTTTTTT.

This clonotype was picked up a small number of times. The chain carries TRBV10-3 and TRBJ1-2; 7 positions agree with TRBD1. This CDR3 contains 12 residues. CDR1 and CDR2 from the germline V gene are ENHRY and SYGVKD. V was pared by 3 bases and J by 5 bases, with 0 bases of the junction left unmatched. CDR3 sequence reads: CAISDRGYGYTF. CDR3 sequence (DNA): TGTGCCATCAGTGACAGGGGGTATGGCTACACCTTC.

This clonotype was seen once. This chain links TRBV6-1 with TRBJ1-3; possible D gene TRBD1, 5 bases. V dropped 6 bases and J dropped 0 bases, with 12 bases sitting between them. This CDR3 comprises 15 residues. Germline CDR1 is MNHNS and CDR2 is SASEGT. The DNA for the CDR3 is TGTGCCAGCAGGGAGACAGCAGTCTCTGGAAACACCATATATTTT. Translating gives CASRETAVSGNTIYF.

The table lists this clonotype with a few counts. V and J are TRBV29-1 and TRBJ1-1; D is undetermined. Trimming pared 5 bases from V and 11 bases from J, leaving 12 bases between. CDR3 size: 10 residues. Germline V gives CDR1 SQVTM, CDR2 ANQGSEA. The CDR3 DNA sequence: TGCAGCGTTCTACAGACCTCTGCTTTCTTT. The encoded protein is CSVLQTSAFF.

The table lists this clonotype with a few counts. The V call is TRBV6-5, the J call TRBJ1-5; 8 nucleotides align to TRBD1. V trimming: 8 bases; J trimming: 9 bases; junction bases outside the gene matches: 15. CDR3 length: 15 residues. The germline CDR1 and CDR2 sequences are MNHEY and SVGAGI. The CDR3 nucleotides are TGTGCCAGCCGTCGGGACAGGTTTACGATGTCGCCCCAGCATTTT. This sequence encodes CASRRDRFTMSPQHF.

In its sample, this clonotype was seen many times. The V and J genes are TRBV7-6 and TRBJ1-5; D gene uncertain. CDR3 length: 16 residues. Germline lookup yields CDR1 SGHVS and CDR2 FNYEAQ. V dropped 1 base and J dropped 0 bases, with 10 bases sitting between them. In nucleotides, the CDR3 is TGTGCCAGCAGCTTAGGGTCGGGTTATAGCAATCAGCCCCAGCATTTT. Protein product: CASSLGSGYSNQPQHF.

This clonotype was picked up a small number of times. The DNA of the CDR3 is TGTGCCAGCAGCTTAGTAAGCTCACCCCTCCACTTT. Translation: CASSLVSSPLHF. The chain carries TRBV7-2 and TRBJ1-6, with D uncertain. Between the trimmed V and J ends, which lost 1 base and 10 bases, there was a span of 5 bases. The CDR3 sequence is 12 residues long. Germline CDR1 SGHTA, CDR2 FQGNSA.

The chain has TRBV24-1 and TRBJ2-1, with 10 bases lining up with TRBD2. Trimming took 5 bases from V and 9 from J; bases not matched to a gene: 21. CDR1 is KGHDR, CDR2 SFDVKD, per germline. The CDR3 has 19 amino acids. The CDR3 DNA reads TGTGCCACCAGTGCCTCTCCAGCGGGAGGGCCGGCTGGGATGTTTGAGCAGTTCTTC. Amino acid sequence: CATSASPAGGPAGMFEQFF.

Written as DNA, the CDR3 is TGCAGTGCTAGAACCTCCGGGACAGGGGCTAGGGAGCAGTACTTC. Protein sequence: CSARTSGTGAREQYF. The J gene is TRBJ2-7, the V gene TRBV20-1, with 10 bases matching TRBD1. CDR3 length: 15 residues. V lost 2 bases, J lost 7 bases, and 11 bases stayed unmatched. Germline lookup yields CDR1 DFQATT and CDR2 SNEGSKA (reference sequence).

This clonotype was counted at least ten times. The chain is built from TRBV4-3 and TRBJ1-1; weak D call: TRBD1 (5 bases). This CDR3 comprises 13 residues. Germline V gene data show CDR1 as LGHNA and CDR2 as YSLEER. V gave up 4 bases and J gave up 5 bases, with 11 bases separating them. The DNA for the CDR3 is TGCGCCAGCAGCCCGGGGGGGGGAACTGAAGCTTTCTTT. It yields the protein CASSPGGGTEAFF.

The J gene is TRBJ2-7, the V gene TRBV9; 7 bases are shared with TRBD1. V dropped 2 bases and J dropped 2; count of bases not matched to a gene: 4. The CDR3 has 14 amino acids. Germline loops: CDR1 SGDLS, CDR2 YYNGEE. The CDR3 DNA sequence: TGTGCCAGCAGCGTCACAGGGGATCCCTACGAGCAGTACTTC. Translated, it gives CASSVTGDPYEQYF.

The V call is TRBV6-5, the J call TRBJ1-1, with a weak D call TRBD1 (5 bases). The CDR3 contains 16 residues. V was trimmed by 0 bases and J by 5 bases, leaving 16 bases between them. Germline CDR1 reads MNHEY; CDR2 reads SVGAGI. The CDR3 DNA reads TGTGCCAGCAGTTACTCCCCCGGCGGGGGTGAGACTGAAGCTTTCTTT. This gives the protein CASSYSPGGGETEAFF.

In its sample, this clonotype was seen a few times. The chain recombines TRBV5-1 with TRBJ1-1; possible D gene TRBD1, 5 bases. CDR3 length: 15 amino acids. The germline V and J ends were trimmed by 4 bases and 2 bases, with 15 bases remaining between them. Germline V lookup: CDR1 SGHRS, CDR2 YFSETQ. CDR3 in amino acids: CASSRLPGPNTEAFF. DNA for the CDR3: TGCGCCAGCAGCCGGCTACCGGGGCCAAACACTGAAGCTTTCTTT.

This chain uses TRBV2 with TRBJ1-6; tentative D call: TRBD1 (5 bases). Per germline, CDR1 SNHLY and CDR2 FYNNEI. The V end lost 7 bases, the J end lost 9 bases, and 16 bases lay between the germline ends. The CDR3 contains 14 residues. CDR3 loop: CASTPGALRSPLHF. The CDR3 bases are TGTGCCAGCACCCCTGGGGCACTTCGTTCACCCCTCCACTTT.

The chain is built from TRBV27 and TRBJ2-2, with 7 bases lining up with TRBD2. CDR1 and CDR2 (germline): MNHEY, SMNVEV (reference sequence). The J segment lost 5 bases and the V segment lost 5 bases, leaving 11 bases of the junction unmatched. This CDR3 has 16 residues. Here the CDR3 reads CASSPNPGGPTGELFF. DNA of the CDR3: TGTGCCAGCAGTCCAAACCCGGGGGGTCCAACCGGGGAGCTGTTTTTT.

The rearrangement links TRBV10-3 to TRBJ2-3; D gene uncertain. The CDR3 has 14 amino acids. V gave up 7 bases and J gave up 0 bases, with 11 bases separating them. Germline V gene data show CDR1 as ENHRY and CDR2 as SYGVKD. The CDR3 region is CAITEKRSTDTQYF. In DNA form, the CDR3 reads TGTGCCATCACAGAGAAGAGGAGCACAGATACGCAGTATTTT.